The next 10 T cell receptor beta chains were all read from a single sample in a study of T cells in Graves' hyperthyroidism and ophthalmopathy. TCR beta CDR3 sequences were amplified from RNA transcripts. HTBI primers drove first-round RT-PCR of the TCR CDR3. Via MiXCR, TCRdb re-called the multiplex PCR reads, giving one row per CDR3 protein. Of around 690,000 distinct CDR3 sequences in the sample, around 20% were seen once. The sample consisted of blood. The receptors shown here come from a young man with Graves' ophthalmopathy.

This clonotype was observed at least ten times. The chain combines TRBV11-2 with TRBJ2-7; tentatively, D is TRBD2 (6 bases). The V gene's germline CDR1 is SGHAT and CDR2 FQNNGV. The V end was cut by 5 bases, the J end by 2 bases, with 16 bases between. The length of the CDR3 is 15 residues. The CDR3 spells CASSQGPGEAYEQYF. In DNA form, the CDR3 reads TGTGCCAGCAGCCAGGGCCCGGGAGAGGCCTACGAGCAGTACTTC.

With respect to this clonotype: This may arise from a read error, as a much more abundant clone is one base away. This rearrangement joins TRBV2 to TRBJ1-1; 7 nucleotides agree with TRBD1. Germline V gives CDR1 SNHLY, CDR2 FYNNEI. The CDR3 has 15 amino acids. V shed 6 bases and J 1 base; nucleotides not matched to a gene: 8. The CDR3 DNA sequence: TGTGCCAGCAGCGACGGACAGGCACGGAACACTGAAGCTTTCTTT. It translates to CASSDGQARNTEAFF.

The rearrangement uses TRBV25-1 and TRBJ2-7; D is perhaps TRBD2 (5 bases). The germline V gene has CDR1 MGHDK and CDR2 SYGVNS. With 1 base removed from V and 3 bases from J, the gap between germline ends came to 13 bases. The CDR3 totals 15 residues. Written as DNA, the CDR3 is TGTGCCAGCAGTGAATTAGGAGGAAACCTCTACGAGCAGTACTTC. Translation gives CASSELGGNLYEQYF.

There are a few counts of this clonotype. The chain links TRBV10-3 to TRBJ2-7, with 12 bases that match TRBD2. The germline V gene encodes CDR1 ENHRY and CDR2 SYGVKD. The CDR3 covers 17 residues. V lost 0 bases to trimming and J lost 6 bases; unmatched junction nucleotides: 9. The CDR3 here is CAISESTPLAGGFEQYF. CDR3 nucleotide sequence: TGTGCCATCAGTGAGTCGACCCCCCTAGCGGGAGGGTTCGAGCAGTACTTC.

The V call is TRBV11-2, the J call TRBJ2-1; the D gene is possibly TRBD2 (6 bases). V was trimmed by 5 bases and J by 2 bases, leaving 13 bases between them. CDR1 SGHAT and CDR2 FQNNGV come from the germline V gene. The CDR3 loop spans 15 amino acids. CDR3 bases: TGTGCCAGCAGCCCTACTAGCACCCCCTACAATGAGCAGTTCTTC. As protein: CASSPTSTPYNEQFF.

This clonotype was recorded a few times. This CDR3 reads CASRTSGIQETQYF. The CDR3 DNA is TGTGCCAGTAGGACTAGCGGGATCCAAGAGACCCAGTACTTC. The chain joins TRBV2 to TRBJ2-5, with TRBD2 identical over 12 bases. The CDR3 length is 14 residues. Trimming cost V 9 bases and J 1 base; bases outside gene matches: 3. Looked up from germline, CDR1 is SNHLY and CDR2 is FYNNEI.

This clonotype occurred many times. A junction boundary mismatches the germline segment, possibly from a read error. V is TRBV24-1 and J is TRBJ1-2, with D maybe TRBD1 (6 bases). Germline V lookup: CDR1 KGHDR, CDR2 SFDVKD. The CDR3 has 13 amino acids. The CDR3 bases are TGTGCCACCAGTGCTTTGACAGGAGGCGGCTACACCTTC. Amino acids: CATSALTGGGYTF.

V gene TRBV6-1 combines with J gene TRBJ2-1; D may be TRBD1 (5 bases). This CDR3 comprises 14 residues. Trimming left V 2 bases short and J 6 bases short, with 11 bases between. CDR1 is MNHNS and CDR2 is SASEGT in the germline V gene. The DNA for the CDR3 is TGTGCCAGCAGTGAATATGGGGCTGGCAATGAGCAGTTCTTC. This sequence encodes CASSEYGAGNEQFF.

The V and J genes are TRBV6-2 or TRBV6-3 and TRBJ1-1, with D maybe TRBD1 (6 bases). Germline assignment: CDR1 MNHEY and CDR2 SVGEGT. V was trimmed by 6 bases and J by 0 bases, leaving 11 bases between them. The CDR3 runs to 14 residues. CDR3 residues: CASRAGDMNTEAFF. As DNA, the CDR3 is TGTGCCAGCAGGGCAGGGGACATGAACACTGAAGCTTTCTTT.

The rearrangement uses TRBV5-1 and TRBJ2-5; D unclear. The CDR3 extends over 14 amino acids. V lost 0 bases and J 5 bases, leaving 11 bases between the germline ends. Germline V gene sequence: CDR1 SGHRS, CDR2 YFSETQ. The CDR3 protein is CASSLVGPRETQYF. CDR3 nucleotide sequence: TGCGCCAGCAGCTTGGTCGGTCCACGGGAGACCCAGTACTTC.